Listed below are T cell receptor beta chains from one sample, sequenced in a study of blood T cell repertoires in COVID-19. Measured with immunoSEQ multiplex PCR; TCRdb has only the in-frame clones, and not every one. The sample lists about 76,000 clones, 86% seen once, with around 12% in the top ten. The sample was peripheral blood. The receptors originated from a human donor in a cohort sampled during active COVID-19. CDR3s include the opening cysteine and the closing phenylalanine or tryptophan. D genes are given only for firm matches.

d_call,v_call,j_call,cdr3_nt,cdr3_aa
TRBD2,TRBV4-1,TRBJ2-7,TGCGCCAGCAGCCAAGCAGCCCTAGCGGGGGGGTCTGCCTACGAGCAGTACTTC,CASSQAALAGGSAYEQYF
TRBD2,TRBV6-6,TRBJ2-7,TGTGCCAGCAGTCGCAATCCGGGACTAGCGGGGATCTACGAGCAGTACTTC,CASSRNPGLAGIYEQYF
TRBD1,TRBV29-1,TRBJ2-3,TGCAGCATTAGACCGGGACAGGGGCTGTCAGATACGCAGTATTTT,CSIRPGQGLSDTQYF
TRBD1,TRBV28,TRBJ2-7,TGTGCCAGCAGTTCGCCGGGACAGTCCTACGAGCAGTACTTC,CASSSPGQSYEQYF
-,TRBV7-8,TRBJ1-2,TGTGCCAGCAGCCCCCGAGACAGCGATAACTATGGCTACACCTTC,CASSPRDSDNYGYTF
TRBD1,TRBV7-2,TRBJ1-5,TGTGCCAGCAGCTCGACAGGGGGCGTCTCATATAGCAATCAGCCCCAGCATTTT,CASSSTGGVSYSNQPQHF
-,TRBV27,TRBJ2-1,TGTGCCAGCAGTTTTTTAGTCAGGGGCTCCTCTAATGAGCAGTTCTTC,CASSFLVRGSSNEQFF
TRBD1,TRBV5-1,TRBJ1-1,TGCGCCAGCAGCCCTACAGGGGGAATGGGGGTGAACACTGAAGCTTTCTTT,CASSPTGGMGVNTEAFF
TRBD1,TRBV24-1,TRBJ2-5,TGTGCCACCAGTGATGCTGGGACAGGGAAAGAGACCCAGTACTTC,CATSDAGTGKETQYF
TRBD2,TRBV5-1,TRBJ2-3,TGCGCCAGCAGCGGGCGGACTAGCGGGGGGAGAGGTGATACGCAGTATTTT,CASSGRTSGGRGDTQYF
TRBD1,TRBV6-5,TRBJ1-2,TGTGCCAGCAGTTACCACCGACAGGGGCTTAGTGGCTACACCTTC,CASSYHRQGLSGYTF